The rows below give T cell receptor beta chains drawn from one sample of a study of T cells after yellow fever vaccination. TCRdb re-derived calls from the 5' RACE reads in MiXCR, one entry per CDR3 protein. This sample has 300,000 to 400,000 distinct CDR3 sequences, with 8.7% found just once. The specimen comprised PBMCs, sampled on the day of the first yellow fever vaccination. These receptors came from a man between 18 and 29 years old who received the YFV17D yellow fever vaccine. Each CDR3 is given with its conserved first and last residue. D genes are given only for firm matches. Size tells how often a clone was seen (once, few, many) or the class of an expanded clone, and some rows leave it out.

D gene: NA; V gene: TRBV20-1; J gene: TRBJ1-5; clone size: many; CDR3 protein: CSASFGSQPQHF; CDR3 DNA: TGCAGTGCTAGTTTCGGCAGCCAGCCCCAGCATTTT
D gene: NA; V gene: TRBV12-3/TRBV12-4; J gene: TRBJ2-4; clone size: many; CDR3 protein: CASWAEGGIQYF; CDR3 DNA: TGTGCCAGCTGGGCGGAGGGAGGCATTCAGTACTTC
D gene: NA; V gene: TRBV7-2; J gene: TRBJ2-2; clone size: few; CDR3 protein: CASRYPMPGELFF; CDR3 DNA: TGTGCCAGCAGGTATCCGATGCCCGGGGAGCTGTTTTTT
D gene: NA; V gene: TRBV5-1; J gene: TRBJ2-5; clone size: NA; CDR3 protein: CASSFSAAQETQYF; CDR3 DNA: TGCGCCAGCAGCTTCTCAGCAGCGCAAGAGACCCAGTACTTC
D gene: NA; V gene: TRBV7-6; J gene: TRBJ2-1; clone size: few; CDR3 protein: CASSLVVGQLFYNEQFF; CDR3 DNA: TGTGCCAGCAGCTTAGTAGTCGGACAGCTCTTCTACAATGAGCAGTTCTTC
D gene: TRBD1; V gene: TRBV28; J gene: TRBJ2-6; clone size: few; CDR3 protein: CASSFRGYGANVLTF; CDR3 DNA: TGTGCCAGCAGTTTCAGGGGGTACGGGGCCAACGTCCTGACTTTC
D gene: NA; V gene: TRBV30; J gene: TRBJ1-5; clone size: many; CDR3 protein: CAWSVAANQPQHF; CDR3 DNA: TGTGCCTGGAGTGTGGCAGCTAATCAGCCCCAGCATTTT
D gene: TRBD1; V gene: TRBV20-1; J gene: TRBJ1-5; clone size: NA; CDR3 protein: CSARGTRGGGGNQPQHF; CDR3 DNA: TGCAGTGCTAGGGGTACCAGGGGGGGAGGCGGCAATCAGCCCCAGCATTTT
D gene: TRBD2; V gene: TRBV5-1; J gene: TRBJ2-5; clone size: many; CDR3 protein: CASSLGTSGGHETQYF; CDR3 DNA: TGCGCCAGCAGCTTGGGGACTAGCGGGGGGCACGAGACCCAGTACTTC
D gene: NA; V gene: TRBV24-1; J gene: TRBJ2-3; clone size: NA; CDR3 protein: CATSDLQRPDTQYF; CDR3 DNA: TGTGCCACCAGTGATTTGCAGCGGCCAGATACGCAGTATTTT
D gene: NA; V gene: TRBV5-1; J gene: TRBJ1-2; clone size: few; CDR3 protein: CASSLAQTSYGYTF; CDR3 DNA: TGCGCCAGCAGCTTGGCCCAGACGTCCTATGGCTACACCTTC
D gene: NA; V gene: TRBV28; J gene: TRBJ1-2; clone size: few; CDR3 protein: CASSLNLYGYTF; CDR3 DNA: TGTGCCAGCAGTTTGAATCTCTATGGCTACACCTTC
D gene: TRBD1; V gene: TRBV7-2; J gene: TRBJ2-5; clone size: NA; CDR3 protein: CASSSGRGQGVTQYF; CDR3 DNA: TGTGCCAGCAGCTCTGGGCGCGGACAGGGAGTGACCCAGTACTTC
D gene: NA; V gene: TRBV9; J gene: TRBJ2-3; clone size: NA; CDR3 protein: CASSVGGWGDTQYF; CDR3 DNA: TGTGCCAGCAGCGTAGGAGGGTGGGGAGATACGCAGTATTTT
D gene: NA; V gene: TRBV7-9; J gene: TRBJ2-7; clone size: few; CDR3 protein: CASSLRGAAAEQYF; CDR3 DNA: TGTGCCAGCAGCTTGCGGGGCGCCGCCGCCGAGCAGTACTTC
D gene: NA; V gene: TRBV6-1; J gene: TRBJ1-1; clone size: NA; CDR3 protein: CASSPASGNTEAFF; CDR3 DNA: TGTGCCAGCAGTCCAGCGTCAGGGAACACTGAAGCTTTCTTT
D gene: TRBD2; V gene: TRBV28; J gene: TRBJ2-1; clone size: few; CDR3 protein: CASSFGLAGGYNEQFF; CDR3 DNA: TGTGCCAGCAGTTTCGGTCTAGCGGGGGGGTACAATGAGCAGTTCTTC
D gene: TRBD2; V gene: TRBV12-3/TRBV12-4; J gene: TRBJ2-1; clone size: NA; CDR3 protein: CASSSTSGANNEQFF; CDR3 DNA: TGTGCCAGCAGTTCCACTAGCGGGGCAAACAATGAGCAGTTCTTC
D gene: NA; V gene: TRBV7-2; J gene: TRBJ2-7; clone size: few; CDR3 protein: CASSLKFGETYEQYF; CDR3 DNA: TGTGCCAGCAGCTTAAAGTTTGGGGAAACCTACGAGCAGTACTTC
D gene: NA; V gene: TRBV3-1; J gene: TRBJ1-5; clone size: few; CDR3 protein: CASSGRPNQPQHF; CDR3 DNA: TGTGCCAGCAGCGGGAGGCCCAATCAGCCCCAGCATTTT
D gene: TRBD1; V gene: TRBV10-3; J gene: TRBJ1-1; clone size: NA; CDR3 protein: CAITPDRGAEAFF; CDR3 DNA: TGTGCCATCACCCCGGACAGGGGCGCTGAAGCTTTCTTT
D gene: NA; V gene: TRBV15; J gene: TRBJ1-1; clone size: many; CDR3 protein: CATSRVGNTEAFF; CDR3 DNA: TGTGCCACCAGCAGAGTGGGGAACACTGAAGCTTTCTTT
D gene: NA; V gene: TRBV7-9; J gene: TRBJ1-4; clone size: NA; CDR3 protein: CASSFQGRGDEKLFF; CDR3 DNA: TGTGCCAGCAGCTTTCAGGGGCGCGGTGATGAAAAACTGTTTTTT
D gene: NA; V gene: TRBV19; J gene: TRBJ1-2; clone size: few; CDR3 protein: CASSMLDFLGSYGYTF; CDR3 DNA: TGTGCCAGTAGTATGTTGGACTTCCTTGGGTCCTATGGCTACACCTTC
D gene: NA; V gene: TRBV5-6; J gene: TRBJ1-2; clone size: NA; CDR3 protein: CATAKDRYRRTF; CDR3 DNA: TGTGCCACCGCAAAGGACCGCTATCGAAGAACCTTC
D gene: NA; V gene: TRBV7-8; J gene: TRBJ1-5; clone size: few; CDR3 protein: CASSLYVSNQPQHF; CDR3 DNA: TGTGCCAGCAGCTTATACGTTAGCAATCAGCCCCAGCATTTT
D gene: NA; V gene: TRBV5-1; J gene: TRBJ1-2; clone size: many; CDR3 protein: CASRRDTNYGYTF; CDR3 DNA: TGCGCCAGCAGGAGGGACACGAACTATGGCTACACCTTC
D gene: TRBD1; V gene: TRBV5-1; J gene: TRBJ2-1; clone size: few; CDR3 protein: CASSWGTGVNEQFF; CDR3 DNA: TGCGCCAGCAGCTGGGGGACAGGGGTAAATGAGCAGTTCTTC
D gene: NA; V gene: TRBV4-2; J gene: TRBJ2-3; clone size: NA; CDR3 protein: CASSQETQRTDTQYF; CDR3 DNA: TGTGCCAGCAGCCAAGAGACTCAGAGGACAGATACGCAGTATTTT
D gene: NA; V gene: TRBV7-2; J gene: TRBJ2-3; clone size: NA; CDR3 protein: CASSLAIQADTQYF; CDR3 DNA: TGTGCCAGCAGCTTAGCCATCCAAGCAGATACGCAGTATTTT
D gene: TRBD1; V gene: TRBV5-1; J gene: TRBJ2-3; clone size: NA; CDR3 protein: CASSLDPMGQGAHTQYF; CDR3 DNA: TGCGCCAGCAGCTTGGATCCGATGGGACAGGGGGCACATACGCAGTATTTT
D gene: NA; V gene: TRBV10-3; J gene: TRBJ2-2; clone size: many; CDR3 protein: CAISGQKDTGELFF; CDR3 DNA: TGTGCCATCAGTGGACAGAAGGACACCGGGGAGCTGTTTTTT
D gene: NA; V gene: TRBV7-9; J gene: TRBJ2-5; clone size: NA; CDR3 protein: CASSLPYTTEETQYF; CDR3 DNA: TGTGCCAGCAGCTTACCTTACACGACGGAAGAGACCCAGTACTTC
D gene: NA; V gene: TRBV5-1; J gene: TRBJ1-1; clone size: few; CDR3 protein: CASSLAGGLHAEAFF; CDR3 DNA: TGCGCCAGCAGCTTGGCCGGAGGGTTGCACGCTGAAGCTTTCTTT
D gene: NA; V gene: TRBV6-4; J gene: TRBJ2-1; clone size: few; CDR3 protein: CASGLGRGEQFF; CDR3 DNA: TGTGCCAGTGGTCTGGGCCGAGGTGAGCAGTTCTTC
D gene: NA; V gene: TRBV2; J gene: TRBJ2-2; clone size: NA; CDR3 protein: CASKGWTFTGELFF; CDR3 DNA: TGTGCCAGCAAAGGGTGGACATTCACCGGGGAGCTGTTTTTT
D gene: TRBD2; V gene: TRBV4-2; J gene: TRBJ2-7; clone size: NA; CDR3 protein: CASSQEASGPYEQYF; CDR3 DNA: TGTGCCAGCAGCCAAGAGGCTAGCGGACCCTACGAGCAGTACTTC
D gene: TRBD2; V gene: TRBV19; J gene: TRBJ2-3; clone size: few; CDR3 protein: CASSIRLAGGHTDTQYF; CDR3 DNA: TGTGCCAGTAGTATCCGACTAGCGGGGGGCCACACAGATACGCAGTATTTT
D gene: NA; V gene: TRBV7-8; J gene: TRBJ2-1; clone size: many; CDR3 protein: CASRPRAGTYNEQFF; CDR3 DNA: TGTGCCAGCAGGCCCCGGGCGGGGACGTACAATGAGCAGTTCTTC
D gene: TRBD1; V gene: TRBV6-5; J gene: TRBJ1-2; clone size: NA; CDR3 protein: CASSYPGQGDYGYTF; CDR3 DNA: TGTGCCAGCAGTTACCCCGGACAGGGGGACTATGGCTACACCTTC
D gene: TRBD2; V gene: TRBV5-1; J gene: TRBJ2-3; clone size: few; CDR3 protein: CASSSSGGSADTQYF; CDR3 DNA: TGCGCCAGCAGCTCTAGCGGGGGGTCGGCAGATACGCAGTATTTT
D gene: NA; V gene: TRBV24-1; J gene: TRBJ1-5; clone size: NA; CDR3 protein: CATSDWGHRASQPQHF; CDR3 DNA: TGTGCCACCAGTGATTGGGGTCACAGGGCCTCCCAGCCCCAGCATTTT
D gene: NA; V gene: TRBV19; J gene: TRBJ2-2; clone size: NA; CDR3 protein: CASRLGTGELFF; CDR3 DNA: TGTGCCAGTAGATTAGGAACCGGGGAGCTGTTTTTT
D gene: NA; V gene: TRBV6-5; J gene: TRBJ1-2; clone size: NA; CDR3 protein: CASSYRGLGYTF; CDR3 DNA: TGTGCCAGCAGTTACAGGGGTCTGGGCTACACCTTC
D gene: NA; V gene: TRBV9; J gene: TRBJ2-1; clone size: NA; CDR3 protein: CASSRYYNEQFF; CDR3 DNA: TGTGCCAGCAGCCGTTACTACAATGAGCAGTTCTTC
D gene: NA; V gene: TRBV27; J gene: TRBJ2-1; clone size: NA; CDR3 protein: CASRLIVGLYNEQFF; CDR3 DNA: TGTGCCAGCAGGCTTATCGTGGGCCTGTACAATGAGCAGTTCTTC
D gene: TRBD1; V gene: TRBV10-3; J gene: TRBJ1-2; clone size: NA; CDR3 protein: CAIRYDRGLGYGYTF; CDR3 DNA: TGTGCCATCAGGTATGACAGGGGGCTCGGCTATGGCTACACCTTC
D gene: NA; V gene: TRBV12-3/TRBV12-4; J gene: TRBJ2-3; clone size: NA; CDR3 protein: CASRGDKKHTDTQYF; CDR3 DNA: TGTGCCAGCAGGGGGGACAAGAAACACACAGATACGCAGTATTTT
D gene: NA; V gene: TRBV15; J gene: TRBJ2-2; clone size: many; CDR3 protein: CATSRDHLAELFF; CDR3 DNA: TGTGCCACCAGCAGAGATCACTTAGCGGAGCTGTTTTTT
D gene: TRBD1; V gene: TRBV7-2; J gene: TRBJ1-1; clone size: NA; CDR3 protein: CASSWDRFEAFF; CDR3 DNA: TGTGCCAGCAGCTGGGACAGATTTGAAGCTTTCTTT
D gene: NA; V gene: TRBV5-1; J gene: TRBJ2-5; clone size: few; CDR3 protein: CASSFNGGTQYF; CDR3 DNA: TGCGCCAGCAGCTTTAACGGGGGGACCCAGTACTTC
D gene: TRBD2; V gene: TRBV20-1; J gene: TRBJ2-3; clone size: few; CDR3 protein: CSARLLRLAGTDTQYF; CDR3 DNA: TGCAGTGCTAGGCTCCTAAGACTAGCGGGGACAGATACGCAGTATTTT
D gene: NA; V gene: TRBV4-3; J gene: TRBJ1-1; clone size: NA; CDR3 protein: CASSQGGGRGWVTEAFF; CDR3 DNA: TGCGCCAGCAGCCAAGGAGGGGGTCGGGGCTGGGTCACTGAAGCTTTCTTT
D gene: NA; V gene: TRBV4-1; J gene: TRBJ2-3; clone size: few; CDR3 protein: CASSQRAGSSTDTQYF; CDR3 DNA: TGCGCCAGCAGCCAACGAGCAGGGTCAAGCACAGATACGCAGTATTTT
D gene: NA; V gene: TRBV27; J gene: TRBJ2-7; clone size: NA; CDR3 protein: CASSRDTGWEQYF; CDR3 DNA: TGTGCCAGCAGCCGGGATACAGGGTGGGAGCAGTACTTC
D gene: NA; V gene: TRBV7-6; J gene: TRBJ1-5; clone size: few; CDR3 protein: CASSPHPGVQPQHF; CDR3 DNA: TGTGCCAGCAGCCCCCACCCGGGGGTCCAGCCCCAGCATTTT
D gene: NA; V gene: TRBV7-2; J gene: TRBJ1-2; clone size: NA; CDR3 protein: CASGSVRGVYGYTF; CDR3 DNA: TGTGCCAGCGGCTCCGTCAGAGGTGTGTATGGCTACACCTTC
D gene: NA; V gene: TRBV5-1; J gene: TRBJ2-3; clone size: many; CDR3 protein: CASSLARGTEGPDTQYF; CDR3 DNA: TGCGCCAGCAGCTTGGCCCGGGGGACGGAGGGCCCAGATACGCAGTATTTT
D gene: NA; V gene: TRBV14; J gene: TRBJ2-7; clone size: NA; CDR3 protein: CASSRIPRGNYEQYF; CDR3 DNA: TGTGCCAGCAGCCGAATTCCCCGGGGGAATTACGAGCAGTACTTC